Following are 26 T cell receptor beta chains from one sample sequenced in a study of blood T cell repertoires in COVID-19. The assay was immunoSEQ multiplex PCR, and TCRdb's table has in-frame clones only and misses some. The sample lists 60,000 to 70,000 clones; approximately 86% were seen once. The sequenced material came from peripheral blood. These receptors originate from a man aged 40-50 years with COVID-19, enrolled during active disease.

The chain employs TRBV10-3 and TRBJ1-1; maybe TRBD1 (5 bases). The V end was cut by 3 bases, the J end by 3 bases, with 5 bases between. CDR1 is ENHRY and CDR2 is SYGVKD in the germline V gene. The length of the CDR3 is 12 residues. The CDR3 spells CAISEQDTEAFF. For the CDR3, the DNA is TGTGCCATCAGTGAACAGGACACTGAAGCTTTCTTT.

This chain joins TRBV5-1 and TRBJ2-1, with 9 bases identical to TRBD2. Looked up from germline, CDR1 is SGHRS and CDR2 is YFSETQ. V dropped 0 bases and J dropped 7; count of bases not matched to a gene: 5. The CDR3 sequence is 15 residues long. The CDR3 spells CASSLGVAGENEQFF. The CDR3 region has the DNA TGCGCCAGCAGCTTGGGGGTAGCGGGGGAGAATGAGCAGTTCTTC. The full variable domain, with the rest looked up from reference TRBV5-1 and TRBJ2-1, is KAGVTQTPRYLIKTRGQQVTLSCSPISGHRSVSWYQQTPGQGLQFLFEYFSETQRNKGNFPGRFSGRQFSNSRSEMNVSTLELGDSALYLCASSLGVAGENEQFFGPGTRLTVL.

This chain uses TRBV3-1 (or the pseudogene TRBV3-2) with TRBJ1-1; D is perhaps TRBD1 (6 bases). This CDR3 spans 14 amino acids. Between the trimmed V and J ends, which lost 1 base and 4 bases, there was a span of 10 bases. Germline V gene lookup returns CDR1 LGHDT and CDR2 YNNKEL (reference sequence). The CDR3 nucleotides are TGTGCCAGCAGCCAAGGCCAGGGGATCACTGAAGCTTTCTTT. Translating gives CASSQGQGITEAFF.

The rearrangement uses TRBV7-2 and TRBJ2-1; D ambiguous. V gave up 5 bases and J gave up 2 bases, with 13 bases separating them. The V gene's germline CDR1 is SGHTA and CDR2 FQGNSA. The CDR3 extends over 15 amino acids. The CDR3 is CASSRPTAAYNEQFF. For the CDR3, the DNA is TGTGCCAGCAGCCGGCCCACCGCGGCCTACAATGAGCAGTTCTTC. Looking up the rest from reference TRBV7-2 and TRBJ2-1 gives the full variable domain: GAGVSQSPSNKVTEKGKDVELRCDPISGHTALYWYRQSLGQGLEFLIYFQGNSAPDKSGLPSDRFSAERTGGSVSTLTIQRTQQEDSAVYLCASSRPTAAYNEQFFGPGTRLTVL.

This clone appeared a few times. The chain couples TRBV2 to TRBJ1-2; 8 bases match TRBD1. With 1 base clipped from V and 4 bases from J, the junction kept 2 bases outside the gene matches. The CDR3 is 14 amino acids. From germline, CDR1 is SNHLY and CDR2 FYNNEI. CDR3 nucleotides: TGTGCCAGCAGTGAAGGGGGACAGGCCTATGGCTACACCTTC. Translated, it gives CASSEGGQAYGYTF. Filled out from reference TRBV2 and TRBJ1-2, the complete variable domain reads EPEVTQTPSHQVTQMGQEVILRCVPISNHLYFYWYRQILGQKVEFLVSFYNNEISEKSEIFDDQFSVERPDGSNFTLKIRSTKLEDSAMYFCASSEGGQAYGYTFGSGTRLTVV.

As for this clone: This specimen includes other DNA sequences encoding the same CDR3. The V and J genes are TRBV18 and TRBJ1-1; maybe TRBD1 (5 bases). Trimming took 3 bases from V and 2 from J, leaving 7 bases between them. CDR3 length: 13 residues. Germline V gives CDR1 KGHSH, CDR2 LQKENI. The CDR3 is CASSPTENTEAFF. The CDR3 DNA is TGTGCCAGCTCACCGACAGAAAACACTGAAGCTTTCTTT.

The chain uses TRBV6-5 and TRBJ1-2, with D possibly being TRBD1 (6 bases). The germline V and J ends were trimmed by 4 bases and 5 bases, with 17 bases remaining between them. The CDR3 is 15 amino acids. From germline, CDR1 is MNHEY and CDR2 SVGAGI. The CDR3 loop is CASSSPGTRRYGYTF. In DNA form, the CDR3 reads TGTGCCAGCAGTTCCCCCGGGACACGGCGTTATGGCTACACCTTC.

The rearrangement joins TRBV5-6 to TRBJ1-4, with 10 bases identical to TRBD1. The CDR3 contains 16 residues. CDR1 is SGHDT and CDR2 is YYEEEE in the germline V gene. V lost 2 bases, J lost 5 bases, and 6 bases stayed unmatched. The DNA for the CDR3 is TGTGCCAGCAGCTTCTTTCCGGGACAGGGGAATGAAAAACTGTTTTTT. Encoded protein: CASSFFPGQGNEKLFF.

This clone was seen only once. The chain has TRBV27 and TRBJ1-4; D is unresolved. Germline V gene data show CDR1 as MNHEY and CDR2 as SMNVEV (reference sequence). Trimming took 5 bases from V and 8 from J, leaving 21 bases between them. This CDR3 comprises 16 residues. CDR3 nucleotides: TGTGCCAGCAGTCCCCGTCGAGGAGGAAGTGGCGAAAAACTGTTTTTT. Protein sequence: CASSPRRGGSGEKLFF.

The chain couples TRBV2 to TRBJ1-5, with D possibly matching TRBD1 (5 bases). CDR1 is SNHLY, CDR2 FYNNEI, per germline. There are 13 residues in the CDR3. Deletions cut 8 bases from V and 10 bases from J, with 18 bases between. CDR3: CASCGAVNGPQHF. The CDR3 DNA reads as TGTGCCAGCTGCGGGGCAGTAAATGGCCCCCAGCATTTT.

The chain is built from TRBV28 and TRBJ1-6; tentatively, D is TRBD1 (6 bases). Germline CDR1 MDHEN, CDR2 SYDVKM. There are 17 residues in the CDR3. V lost 6 bases and J lost 2, with 17 bases in between. The CDR3 sequence: CASRTRQESTYNSPLHF. The CDR3 DNA reads as TGTGCCAGCAGGACAAGACAGGAATCAACCTATAATTCACCCCTCCACTTT.

The chain carries TRBV18 and TRBJ1-1; TRBD1 might be the D (5 bases). Germline CDR1 and CDR2: KGHSH and LQKENI. Trimming cost V 0 bases and J 1 base, with 18 bases left between them. The CDR3 extends over 18 amino acids. CDR3 in DNA: TGTGCCAGCTCACCACCGGGTGGGGCGAGCGTCAAGAACACTGAAGCTTTCTTT. Its translation: CASSPPGGASVKNTEAFF.

V is TRBV28 and J is TRBJ1-1; 9 nucleotides line up with TRBD1. This CDR3 spans 15 amino acids. CDR1 is MDHEN, CDR2 SYDVKM, per germline. J was trimmed by 4 bases and V by 6 bases; bases with no gene match: 9. The CDR3 reads CASRTGGARATEAFF. CDR3 bases: TGTGCCAGCAGGACAGGGGGGGCTCGGGCCACTGAAGCTTTCTTT.

This clone appeared once. Other DNA sequences in the same sample also yield this CDR3. The J gene is TRBJ1-4, the V gene TRBV6-1; TRBD1 matches 7 bases. CDR3 length: 16 amino acids. Germline V lookup: CDR1 MNHNS, CDR2 SASEGT. V was pared by 0 bases and J by 4 bases, with 5 bases of the junction left unmatched. The CDR3 bases are TGTGCCAGCAGTGAAGCAAGGGGGCAGGGTAATGAAAAACTGTTTTTT. It specifies CASSEARGQGNEKLFF.

The sample holds one count of this clone. The chain uses TRBV6-6 and TRBJ1-5; D not certain. Per germline, CDR1 MNHNY and CDR2 SVGAGI (reference sequence). V lost 6 bases, J lost 0 bases, and 6 bases lay in between. CDR3 size: 13 residues. The DNA of the CDR3 is TGTGCCAGCAGGGGAGATAGCAATCAGCCCCAGCATTTT. This translates into CASRGDSNQPQHF.

The V gene is TRBV4-2, the J gene TRBJ2-5; 10 positions agree with TRBD2. The CDR3 is made up of 15 amino acids. Germline CDR1 and CDR2: LGHNA and YNFKEQ. Losses at the gene ends were 4 bases for V and 2 bases for J; bases not matched to a gene: 4. In DNA form, the CDR3 reads TGTGCCAGCAGCCTACTAGCGGGGAGGCAAGAGACCCAGTACTTC. This translates into CASSLLAGRQETQYF.

The gene calls are TRBV28 and TRBJ2-7; D is possibly TRBD1 (6 bases). Trimming took 1 base from V and 2 from J, leaving 12 bases between them. The germline V gene encodes CDR1 MDHEN and CDR2 SYDVKM. The CDR3 totals 15 residues. The CDR3 loop reads CASSLLGRGTYEQYF. In DNA form, the CDR3 reads TGTGCCAGCAGTTTATTGGGCAGGGGTACCTACGAGCAGTACTTC.

The CDR3 DNA follows: TGTGCCAGCAGCTCATCAGGGTTACCCTACGAGCAGTACTTC. Its protein is CASSSSGLPYEQYF. This chain uses TRBV11-2 with TRBJ2-7, with D maybe TRBD1 (5 bases). The CDR3 covers 14 residues. V lost 4 bases, J lost 2 bases, and 12 bases lay in between. The V gene's germline CDR1 is SGHAT and CDR2 FQNNGV.

The V and J genes are TRBV6-4 and TRBJ1-2; D might be TRBD1 (6 bases). The V gene lost 6 bases and the J gene lost 4 bases, with 18 bases spanning the gap. In germline, CDR1 is MRHNA, CDR2 SNTAGT. The length of the CDR3 is 15 residues. CDR3 coding DNA: TGTGCCAGCAGGACCTACCAGGGGCAAGGCTATGGCTACACCTTC. This translates into CASRTYQGQGYGYTF.

The rearrangement uses TRBV3-1 (or the pseudogene TRBV3-2) and TRBJ2-5, with a possible D match to TRBD1 (6 bases). The CDR3 consists of 15 residues. Germline assignment: CDR1 LGHDT and CDR2 YNNKEL (reference sequence). V was clipped by 4 bases and J by 4 bases, with 16 bases between them. The CDR3 DNA follows: TGTGCCAGCAGCCTCTCCCCCCGGGACACAGAGACCCAGTACTTC. Amino acid sequence: CASSLSPRDTETQYF.

This clone was observed a handful of times. The J gene is TRBJ1-1, the V gene TRBV11-2; D is ambiguous. V was cut by 5 bases and J by 3 bases, with 13 bases left in between. The germline gives CDR1 SGHAT, CDR2 FQNNGV. The CDR3 is 14 residues long. The DNA for the CDR3 is TGTGCCAGCAGCCTCGTTCGATCGGACACTGAAGCTTTCTTT. This codes for CASSLVRSDTEAFF.

The CDR3 region has the DNA TGCGCCAGCAGCCTACAGGGCAATGAGCAGTTCTTC. Translated: CASSLQGNEQFF. The V and J genes are TRBV4-1 and TRBJ2-1, with a possible D match to TRBD1 (6 bases). The CDR3 consists of 12 residues. The ends were cut back, 4 bases at V and 6 bases at J, with 7 bases in the middle. Germline CDR1 and CDR2: MGHRA and YSYEKL.

The V call is TRBV10-1, the J call TRBJ1-5, with 9 bases matching TRBD1. Trimming removed 7 bases from V and 0 bases from J; junction bases left unmatched: 10. This CDR3 spans 17 amino acids. Germline assignment: CDR1 WNHNN and CDR2 SYGVQD (reference sequence). CDR3 sequence: CASKTGGPLNSNQPQHF. DNA of the CDR3: TGCGCCAGCAAGACAGGGGGTCCCCTTAATAGCAATCAGCCCCAGCATTTT.

This chain links TRBV11-2 with TRBJ1-2, with 8 bases lining up with TRBD1. Germline V lookup: CDR1 SGHAT, CDR2 FQNNGV. This CDR3 region has 15 residues. V lost 0 bases, J lost 8 bases, and 8 bases stayed unmatched. CDR3 DNA: TGTGCCAGCAGCTTAGATATCCAGGGGGCGACGGGCTACACCTTC. It is translated as CASSLDIQGATGYTF.

J is TRBJ2-7 and V is TRBV27, with 11 bases that match TRBD1. V lost 1 base and J lost 6; bases outside the gene matches: 11. Germline CDR1 is MNHEY and CDR2 is SMNVEV (reference sequence). The CDR3 sequence is 17 residues long. For the CDR3, the DNA is TGTGCCAGCAGTTTATTAAGTGGGACAGGGGGATTAGTCGAGCAGTACTTC. This encodes CASSLLSGTGGLVEQYF.

The chain recombines TRBV10-3 with TRBJ2-5, with D possibly TRBD1 on 6 matching bases. The V and J ends lost 0 bases and 2 bases respectively, with 7 bases between them. In germline, CDR1 is ENHRY, CDR2 SYGVKD. The CDR3 runs to 14 residues. The CDR3 loop is CAISESTGQETQYF. CDR3 bases: TGTGCCATCAGTGAGTCAACAGGGCAAGAGACCCAGTACTTC.